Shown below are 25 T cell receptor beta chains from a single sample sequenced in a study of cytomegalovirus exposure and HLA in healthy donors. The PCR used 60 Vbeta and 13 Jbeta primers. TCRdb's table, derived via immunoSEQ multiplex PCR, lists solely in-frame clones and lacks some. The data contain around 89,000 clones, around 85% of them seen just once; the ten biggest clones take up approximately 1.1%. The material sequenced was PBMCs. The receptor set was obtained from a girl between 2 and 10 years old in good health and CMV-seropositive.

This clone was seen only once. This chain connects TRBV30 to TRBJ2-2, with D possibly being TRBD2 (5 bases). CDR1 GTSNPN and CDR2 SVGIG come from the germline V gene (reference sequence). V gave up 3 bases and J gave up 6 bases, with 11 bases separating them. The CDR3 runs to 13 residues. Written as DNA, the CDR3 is TGTGCCTGGAGCTGGGCTAGCCCCGGGGAGCTGTTTTTT. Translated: CAWSWASPGELFF. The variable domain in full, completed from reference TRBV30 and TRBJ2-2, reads SQTIHQWPATLVQPVGSPLSLECTVEGTSNPNLYWYRQAAGRGLQLLFYSVGIGQISSEVPQNLSASRPQDRQFILSSKKLLLSDSGFYLCAWSWASPGELFFGEGSRLTVL.

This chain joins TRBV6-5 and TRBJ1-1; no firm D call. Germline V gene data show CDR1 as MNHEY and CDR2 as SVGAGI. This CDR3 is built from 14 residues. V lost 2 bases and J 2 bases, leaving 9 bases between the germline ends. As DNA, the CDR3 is TGTGCCAGCAGTTACGGGCCTCTTAACACTGAAGCTTTCTTT. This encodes CASSYGPLNTEAFF.

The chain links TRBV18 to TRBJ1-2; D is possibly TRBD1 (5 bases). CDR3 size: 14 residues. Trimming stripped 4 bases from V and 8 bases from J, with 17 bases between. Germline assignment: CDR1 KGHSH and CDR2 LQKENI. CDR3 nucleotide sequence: TGTGCCAGCTCACAGCAGACACAGGCGCGGGGCTACACCTTC. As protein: CASSQQTQARGYTF.

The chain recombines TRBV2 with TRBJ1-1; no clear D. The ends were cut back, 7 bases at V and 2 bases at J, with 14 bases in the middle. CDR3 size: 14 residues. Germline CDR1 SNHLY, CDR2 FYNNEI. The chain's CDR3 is CASTQTFLNTEAFF. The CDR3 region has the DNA TGTGCCAGCACACAGACCTTTCTCAACACTGAAGCTTTCTTT. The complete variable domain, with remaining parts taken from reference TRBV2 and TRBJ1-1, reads EPEVTQTPSHQVTQMGQEVILRCVPISNHLYFYWYRQILGQKVEFLVSFYNNEISEKSEIFDDQFSVERPDGSNFTLKIRSTKLEDSAMYFCASTQTFLNTEAFFGQGTRLTVV.

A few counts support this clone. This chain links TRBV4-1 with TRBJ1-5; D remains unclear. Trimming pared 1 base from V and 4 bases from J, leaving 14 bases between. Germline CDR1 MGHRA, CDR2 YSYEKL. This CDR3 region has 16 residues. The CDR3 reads CASSQVLPGRNQPQHF. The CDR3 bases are TGCGCCAGCAGCCAAGTCCTTCCGGGGAGAAATCAGCCCCAGCATTTT.

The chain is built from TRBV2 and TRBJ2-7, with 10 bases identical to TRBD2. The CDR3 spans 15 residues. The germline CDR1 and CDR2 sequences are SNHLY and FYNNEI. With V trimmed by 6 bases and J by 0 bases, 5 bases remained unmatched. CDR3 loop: CASSQGLAVSYEQYF. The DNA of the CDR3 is TGTGCCAGCAGCCAAGGACTAGCGGTCTCCTACGAGCAGTACTTC.

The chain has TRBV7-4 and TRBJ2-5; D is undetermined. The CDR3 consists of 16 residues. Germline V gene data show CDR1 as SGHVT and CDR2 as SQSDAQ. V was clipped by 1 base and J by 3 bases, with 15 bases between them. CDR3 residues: CASSLGRMGQKETQYF. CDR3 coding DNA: TGTGCCAGCAGCTTAGGAAGGATGGGCCAGAAAGAGACCCAGTACTTC.

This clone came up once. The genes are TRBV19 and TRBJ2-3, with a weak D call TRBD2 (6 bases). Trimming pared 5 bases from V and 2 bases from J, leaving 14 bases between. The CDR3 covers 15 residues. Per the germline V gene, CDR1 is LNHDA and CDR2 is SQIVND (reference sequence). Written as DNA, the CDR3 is TGTGCCAGTAGTCCACTAGCAGCCCTCACAGATACGCAGTATTTT. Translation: CASSPLAALTDTQYF.

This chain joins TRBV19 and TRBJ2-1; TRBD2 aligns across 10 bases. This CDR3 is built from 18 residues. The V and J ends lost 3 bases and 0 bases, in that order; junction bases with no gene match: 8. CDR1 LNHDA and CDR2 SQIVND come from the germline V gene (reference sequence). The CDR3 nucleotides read TGTGCCAGTAGTATTAGTCTAGCGGGAGAAGGCTCCTACAATGAGCAGTTCTTC. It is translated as CASSISLAGEGSYNEQFF.

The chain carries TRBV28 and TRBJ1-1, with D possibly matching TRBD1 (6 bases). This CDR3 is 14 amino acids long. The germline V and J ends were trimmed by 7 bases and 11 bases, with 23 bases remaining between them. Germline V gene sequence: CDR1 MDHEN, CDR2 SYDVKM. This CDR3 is CASIWGAGGAKAFF. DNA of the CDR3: TGTGCCAGCATTTGGGGGGCGGGGGGCGCGAAGGCTTTCTTT. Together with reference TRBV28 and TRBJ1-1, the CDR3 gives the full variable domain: DVKVTQSSRYLVKRTGEKVFLECVQDMDHENMFWYRQDPGLGLRLIYFSYDVKMKEKGDIPEGYSVSREKKERFSLILESASTNQTSMYLCASIWGAGGAKAFFGQGTRLTVV.

This CDR3 reads CASSASTEAFF. The CDR3 DNA reads as TGTGCCAGCAGCGCGTCTACGGAAGCTTTCTTT. The chain recombines TRBV5-6 with TRBJ1-1; D is uncertain. The CDR3 runs 11 residues. Germline values: CDR1 SGHDT, CDR2 YYEEEE. Between the trimmed V and J ends, which lost 4 bases and 8 bases, there was a span of 9 bases.

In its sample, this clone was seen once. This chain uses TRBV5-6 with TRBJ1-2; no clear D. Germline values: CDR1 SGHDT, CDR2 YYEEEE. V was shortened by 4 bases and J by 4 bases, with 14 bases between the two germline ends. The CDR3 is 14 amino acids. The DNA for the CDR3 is TGTGCCAGCAGCCCCGGTTATGGTAGCTATGGCTACACCTTC. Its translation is CASSPGYGSYGYTF.

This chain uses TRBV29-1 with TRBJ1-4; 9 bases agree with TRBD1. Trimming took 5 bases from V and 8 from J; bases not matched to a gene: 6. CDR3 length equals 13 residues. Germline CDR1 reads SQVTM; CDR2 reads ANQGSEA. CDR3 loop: CSVFETGGEKLFF. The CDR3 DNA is TGCAGCGTTTTCGAGACAGGGGGAGAAAAACTGTTTTTT.

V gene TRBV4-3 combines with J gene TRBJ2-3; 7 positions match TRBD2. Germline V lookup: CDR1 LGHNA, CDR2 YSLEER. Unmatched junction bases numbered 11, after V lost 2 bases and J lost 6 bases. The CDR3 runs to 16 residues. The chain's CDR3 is CASSQQALANADTQYF. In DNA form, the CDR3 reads TGCGCCAGCAGCCAACAGGCACTAGCGAACGCGGATACGCAGTATTTT.

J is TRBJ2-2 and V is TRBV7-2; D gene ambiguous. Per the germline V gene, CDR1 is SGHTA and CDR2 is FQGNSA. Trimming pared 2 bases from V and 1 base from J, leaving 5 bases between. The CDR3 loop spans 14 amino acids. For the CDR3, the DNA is TGTGCCAGCAGCTTAACTCAGAACACCGGGGAGCTGTTTTTT. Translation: CASSLTQNTGELFF.

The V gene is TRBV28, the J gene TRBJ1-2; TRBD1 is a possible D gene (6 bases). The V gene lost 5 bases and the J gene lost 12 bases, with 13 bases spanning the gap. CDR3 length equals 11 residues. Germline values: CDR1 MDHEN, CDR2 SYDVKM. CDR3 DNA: TGTGCCAGCAGTACACAGGGATACCACACCTTC. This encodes CASSTQGYHTF.

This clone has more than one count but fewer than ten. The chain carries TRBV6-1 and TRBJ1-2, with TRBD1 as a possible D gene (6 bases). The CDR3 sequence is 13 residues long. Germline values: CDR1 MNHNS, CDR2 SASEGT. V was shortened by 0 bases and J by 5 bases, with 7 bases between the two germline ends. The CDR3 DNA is TGTGCCAGCAGTGAAGCGAGGGGGTATGGCTACACCTTC. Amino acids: CASSEARGYGYTF.

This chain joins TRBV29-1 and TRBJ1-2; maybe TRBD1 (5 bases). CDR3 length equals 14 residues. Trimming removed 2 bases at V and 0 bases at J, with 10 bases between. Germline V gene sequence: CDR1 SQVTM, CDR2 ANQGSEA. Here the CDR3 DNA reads TGCAGCGTTGAAACCAGACAGTCTAACTATGGCTACACCTTC. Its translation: CSVETRQSNYGYTF.

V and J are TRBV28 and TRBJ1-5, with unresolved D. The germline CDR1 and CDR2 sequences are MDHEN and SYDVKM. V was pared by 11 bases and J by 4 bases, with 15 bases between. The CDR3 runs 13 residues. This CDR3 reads CAVLRAVNQPQHF. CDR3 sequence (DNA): TGTGCCGTCTTACGAGCGGTTAATCAGCCCCAGCATTTT. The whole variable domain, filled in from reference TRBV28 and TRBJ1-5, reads DVKVTQSSRYLVKRTGEKVFLECVQDMDHENMFWYRQDPGLGLRLIYFSYDVKMKEKGDIPEGYSVSREKKERFSLILESASTNQTSMYLCAVLRAVNQPQHFGDGTRLSIL.

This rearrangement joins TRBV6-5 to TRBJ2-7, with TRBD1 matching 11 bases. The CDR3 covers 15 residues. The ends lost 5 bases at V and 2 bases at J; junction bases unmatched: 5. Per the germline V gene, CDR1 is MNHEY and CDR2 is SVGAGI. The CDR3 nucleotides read TGTGCCAGCAGTCCCCGGACAGGGGGCACCTACGAGCAGTACTTC. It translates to CASSPRTGGTYEQYF.

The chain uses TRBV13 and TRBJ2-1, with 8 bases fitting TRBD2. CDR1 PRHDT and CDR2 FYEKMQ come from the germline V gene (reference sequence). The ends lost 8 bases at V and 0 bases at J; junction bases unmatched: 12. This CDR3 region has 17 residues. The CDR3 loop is CASLRWVAGPSYNEQFF. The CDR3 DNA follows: TGTGCCAGCCTTAGATGGGTAGCGGGGCCCTCCTACAATGAGCAGTTCTTC.

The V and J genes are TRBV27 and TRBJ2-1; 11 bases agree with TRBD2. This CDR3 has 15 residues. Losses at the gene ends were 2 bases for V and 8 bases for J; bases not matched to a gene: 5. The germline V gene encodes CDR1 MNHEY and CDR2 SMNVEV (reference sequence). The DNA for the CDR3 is TGTGCCAGCAGTTTAGAAACTAGCGGGAGTGATGAGCAGTTCTTC. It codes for CASSLETSGSDEQFF.

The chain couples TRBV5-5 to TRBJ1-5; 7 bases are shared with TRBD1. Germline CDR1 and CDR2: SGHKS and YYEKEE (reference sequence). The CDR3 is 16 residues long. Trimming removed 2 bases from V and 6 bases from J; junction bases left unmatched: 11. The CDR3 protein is CASSFAEHRGGQPQHF. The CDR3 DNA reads TGTGCCAGCAGCTTTGCAGAGCACAGGGGAGGTCAGCCCCAGCATTTT.

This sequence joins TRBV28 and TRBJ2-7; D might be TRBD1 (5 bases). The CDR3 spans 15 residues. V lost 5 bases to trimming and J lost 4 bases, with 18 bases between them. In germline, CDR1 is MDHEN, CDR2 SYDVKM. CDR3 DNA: TGTGCCAGCAGTCGCCCACCAGGGATTCAGTACGAGCAGTACTTC. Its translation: CASSRPPGIQYEQYF.

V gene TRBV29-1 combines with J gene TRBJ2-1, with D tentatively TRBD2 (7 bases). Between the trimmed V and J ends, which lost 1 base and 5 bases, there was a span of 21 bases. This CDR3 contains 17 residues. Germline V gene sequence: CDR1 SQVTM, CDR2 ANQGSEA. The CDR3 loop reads CSVEGRTSEGTNNEQFF. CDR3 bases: TGCAGCGTTGAAGGACGGACTAGTGAGGGGACAAACAATGAGCAGTTCTTC.